This T cell receptor beta chain was recovered during a study of blood T cell repertoires in COVID-19. In the study overall: Collection of acute and convalescent COVID-19 samples took place in the United States, Italy and Spain. PBMCs, B-cell-depleted T cells, or T cells provided the cDNA or gDNA that made up the material.

The CDR3 is 14 residues long. CDR1 is SGDLS, CDR2 YYNGEE, per germline. The trim removed 2 bases at V and 4 bases at J, leaving 1 base unmatched. Some clones are missing from TCRdb's copy, which holds only in-frame ones; the method was immunoSEQ multiplex PCR. The top ten hold 8.5% to 12% of the sample, which has about 300,000 clones, approximately 84% seen once. Allocation to cohorts depended on clinical history reported by the participants. Cohort 3 recovery required two negative PCRs, clearance, or symptom resolution. The chain has TRBV9 and TRBJ1-1, with TRBD1 matching over 11 bases. The sequenced sample consisted of PBMCs or T cells enriched from blood (not recorded which). This receptor was obtained from a woman aged 18-29 years who had recovered from COVID-19. Written as DNA, the CDR3 is TGTGCCAGCAGCGTTGGGACAGGGGGCACTGAAGCTTTCTTT. Its protein product is CASSVGTGGTEAFF.